This T cell receptor beta chain is from a study of blood T cell repertoires in COVID-19. Study-wide background: Samples representing acute and convalescent COVID-19 were sourced from the United States, Italy and Spain.

The junction had 7 bases not matched to a gene; V was cut back by 1 base and J by 10 bases. This CDR3 is built from 14 residues. The germline V gene encodes CDR1 LGHDT and CDR2 YNNKEL (reference sequence). Some clones are missing from TCRdb's copy, which holds only in-frame ones; the method was immunoSEQ multiplex PCR. The data show approximately 72,000 clones, around 78% seen once. The chain has TRBV3-1 (or the pseudogene TRBV3-2) and TRBJ1-5; 7 positions agree with TRBD1. Sequenced: peripheral blood. The TCR sequence derives from a woman of 80 years or more with acute or convalescent COVID-19. The CDR3 sequence: CASSQASRGPPQHF. The CDR3 bases are TGTGCCAGCAGCCAAGCCTCAAGGGGGCCCCCCCAGCATTTT.